The 24 T cell receptor beta chains below all came from one sample that was sequenced in a study of T cells after yellow fever vaccination (dated by TCRdb to between 2018 and 2021). The treatment or condition label corresponds to: live attenuated yellow fever vaccine strain. Receptor libraries were prepared by 5' RACE. TCRdb lists the instrument as Illumina NovaSeq 6000. TCRdb applied fastp at Q25 and MiXCR to the public reads, then kept only in-frame beta chains. CDR3 protein duplicates are merged, each entry listing the most common genes and DNA. The sample records 250,000 to 350,000 distinct CDR3 sequences, less than 9.5% of which are singletons. Around 3.5% of the sample goes to the ten largest clones. The sequences come from CD4+ T cells sorted from PBMCs, collected 5 days after the yellow fever booster vaccination. The receptors here all came from a man younger than 35 who received the YFV17D yellow fever vaccine.

This clonotype was found many times. The rearrangement joins TRBV15 to TRBJ2-3; D unclear. The CDR3 has 15 residues. V lost 0 bases, J lost 4 bases, and 11 bases lay in between. In germline, CDR1 is LNHNV, CDR2 YYDKDF (reference sequence). CDR3 coding DNA: TGTGCCACCAGCAGAGATCTAAGGATTTCAGATACGCAGTATTTT. It is translated as CATSRDLRISDTQYF.

This clonotype came up many times. This sequence joins TRBV5-5 and TRBJ2-7; D is ambiguous. This CDR3 contains 14 residues. Trimming left V 0 bases short and J 3 bases short, with 10 bases between. CDR1 and CDR2 from the germline V gene are SGHKS and YYEKEE (reference sequence). Here the CDR3 DNA reads TGTGCCAGCAGCTTGGTTCTGGGTCTCTACGAGCAGTACGTC. Amino acid sequence: CASSLVLGLYEQYV.

In this sample, this clonotype turned up many times. The CDR3 here is CSAKRGFNYEQYF. Written as DNA, the CDR3 is TGCAGTGCTAAAAGAGGGTTTAACTACGAGCAGTACTTC. This chain links TRBV20-1 with TRBJ2-7; tentatively, D is TRBD2 (5 bases). The CDR3 sequence is 13 residues long. CDR1 and CDR2 (germline): DFQATT, SNEGSKA (reference sequence). Trimming removed 4 bases from V and 3 bases from J, with 13 bases in between.

The sample holds many counts of this clonotype. J is TRBJ1-4 and V is TRBV20-1; 7 bases match TRBD1. The germline V gene has CDR1 DFQATT and CDR2 SNEGSKA (reference sequence). The ends lost 6 bases at V and 4 bases at J; junction bases unmatched: 8. CDR3 length: 14 residues. The DNA of the CDR3 is TGCAGTGCCATGAAGACAGGGTTTAATGAAAAACTGTTTTTT. Amino acids: CSAMKTGFNEKLFF.

The chain combines TRBV18 with TRBJ1-1, with D uncertain. This CDR3 contains 14 residues. The germline V gene encodes CDR1 KGHSH and CDR2 LQKENI. The V and J ends lost 5 bases and 2 bases respectively, with 12 bases between them. CDR3 sequence (DNA): TGTGCCAGCTCAGCCACCGGTTCCAACACTGAAGCTTTCTTT. This codes for CASSATGSNTEAFF.

In its sample, this clonotype was seen a few times. This rearrangement joins TRBV9 to TRBJ2-7; D gene ambiguous. V was cut by 0 bases and J by 1 base, with 8 bases left in between. Looked up from germline, CDR1 is SGDLS and CDR2 is YYNGEE. The CDR3 runs 14 residues. For the CDR3, the DNA is TGTGCCAGCAGCGTAGAGTTCAGTTCCTACGAGCAGTACTTC. Translation gives CASSVEFSSYEQYF.

There are a few counts of this clonotype. This chain connects TRBV6-2 or TRBV6-3 to TRBJ2-7; TRBD1 matches 8 bases. V shed 4 bases, J shed 3 bases, and the junction held 8 bases outside the gene matches. The germline V gene has CDR1 MNHEY and CDR2 SVGEGT. The CDR3 extends over 15 amino acids. CDR3 sequence reads: CASSSPNRGIYEQYF. For the CDR3, the DNA is TGTGCCAGCAGTTCCCCCAACAGGGGGATCTACGAGCAGTACTTC.

This clonotype has a handful of counts. The chain is built from TRBV30 and TRBJ1-1; D remains unclear. Germline V lookup: CDR1 GTSNPN, CDR2 SVGIG (reference sequence). This CDR3 comprises 12 residues. V was pared by 5 bases and J by 1 base, with 8 bases between. The chain's CDR3 is CAWGRENTEAFF. The DNA for the CDR3 is TGTGCCTGGGGACGGGAGAACACTGAAGCTTTCTTT.

Notes on this clonotype: One end of the junction varies from germline; a read error may be responsible. V usage is TRBV20-1 and J usage is TRBJ2-5, with a weak D call TRBD1 (6 bases). Per germline, CDR1 DFQATT and CDR2 SNEGSKA (reference sequence). The CDR3 length is 13 residues. The CDR3 sequence: CSARGGVLETQYF. In nucleotides, the CDR3 is TGCAGTGCCAGAGGGGGAGTCTTGGAGACCCAGTACTTC.

This clonotype showed up many times. The chain couples TRBV12-3 or TRBV12-4 to TRBJ1-1; tentatively, D is TRBD1 (5 bases). This CDR3 comprises 14 residues. Trimming stripped 4 bases from V and 3 bases from J, with 12 bases between. The CDR3 sequence is CASSSMTAHTEAFF. For the CDR3, the DNA is TGTGCCAGCAGTTCAATGACAGCGCACACTGAAGCTTTCTTT.

This clonotype turned up a few times. This chain joins TRBV12-3 or TRBV12-4 and TRBJ2-2; no clear D. This CDR3 contains 14 residues. Trimming removed 6 bases from V and 1 base from J, with 9 bases in between. CDR3 sequence (DNA): TGTGCCAGCAGCCCGTTTGTGAACACCGGGGAGCTGTTTTTT. As protein: CASSPFVNTGELFF.

J is TRBJ1-4 and V is TRBV20-1; D remains unclear. CDR3 length: 13 amino acids. The V end was cut by 5 bases, the J end by 0 bases, with 7 bases between. The germline V gene has CDR1 DFQATT and CDR2 SNEGSKA (reference sequence). The CDR3 bases are TGCAGTGCTTCAGAGGCAACTAATGAAAAACTGTTTTTT. Translated, it gives CSASEATNEKLFF.

This clonotype came up many times. The chain joins TRBV12-3 or TRBV12-4 to TRBJ2-3; 7 nucleotides line up with TRBD1. CDR3 length equals 14 residues. V was clipped by 5 bases and J by 0 bases; unmatched bases: 2. In DNA form, the CDR3 reads TGTGCCAGCAGTCCGGGACAGAGCACAGATACGCAGTATTTT. Its protein product is CASSPGQSTDTQYF.

This clonotype was counted a few times. The chain joins TRBV2 to TRBJ2-5; 7 bases map to TRBD1. Trimming at V came to 4 bases and at J to 0 bases, leaving 5 bases not matched to a gene. The length of the CDR3 is 15 residues. Germline lookup yields CDR1 SNHLY and CDR2 FYNNEI. DNA of the CDR3: TGTGCCAGCAGTGCTGAACAGGGGCACCAAGAGACCCAGTACTTC. This sequence encodes CASSAEQGHQETQYF.

This chain connects TRBV4-3 to TRBJ2-1; D gene unclear. This CDR3 spans 15 amino acids. In germline, CDR1 is LGHNA, CDR2 YSLEER. V shed 0 bases and J shed 4 bases, with 10 bases lying between them. For the CDR3, the DNA is TGCGCCAGCAGCCAAGACGGGCCGCATTACAATGAGCAGTTCTTC. It specifies CASSQDGPHYNEQFF.

This chain joins TRBV7-3 and TRBJ2-1; 7 bases fit TRBD1. V shed 5 bases, J shed 9 bases, and the junction held 4 bases outside the gene matches. The CDR3 has 12 amino acids. Germline CDR1 reads SGHTA; CDR2 reads FQGTGA. The CDR3 protein is CASSVNRGEQFF. The CDR3 DNA reads TGTGCCAGCAGCGTGAACAGGGGTGAGCAGTTCTTC. The entire variable domain, with the rest obtained from reference TRBV7-3 and TRBJ2-1, is as follows: GAGVSQTPSNKVTEKGKYVELRCDPISGHTALYWYRQSLGQGPEFLIYFQGTGAADDSGLPNDRFFAVRPEGSVSTLKIQRTERGDSAVYLCASSVNRGEQFFGPGTRLTVL.

The chain couples TRBV18 to TRBJ2-7; D might be TRBD1 (5 bases). Trimming cost V 2 bases and J 9 bases, with 17 bases left between them. This CDR3 contains 14 residues. Germline CDR1 KGHSH, CDR2 LQKENI. The CDR3 DNA reads as TGTGCCAGCTCACCAGGGGCAGGTGAGAGGTGGCAGTACGTC. Translated: CASSPGAGERWQYV.

There are many counts of this clonotype. The chain couples TRBV11-2 to TRBJ2-3; 8 bases match TRBD1. This CDR3 is built from 15 residues. The J segment lost 4 bases and the V segment lost 5 bases, leaving 8 bases of the junction unmatched. CDR1 and CDR2 (germline): SGHAT, FQNNGV. Here the CDR3 DNA reads TGTGCCAGCAGCGCAGGGGGCGCCGGTTCAGATACGCAGTATTTT. Translating it yields CASSAGGAGSDTQYF.

CDR3 in DNA: TGCGCCAGCAGTTCCGACAGCAACACTGAAGCTTTCTTT. Its translation: CASSSDSNTEAFF. This chain links TRBV5-1 with TRBJ1-1; possibly TRBD1 for D (5 bases). The CDR3 sequence is 13 residues long. CDR1 and CDR2 from the germline V gene are SGHRS and YFSETQ. Trimming cost V 5 bases and J 2 bases, with 10 bases left between them.

This clonotype came up a few times. This sequence joins TRBV11-2 and TRBJ2-2; perhaps TRBD1 as D (6 bases). The CDR3 runs to 15 residues. V gave up 5 bases and J gave up 2 bases, with 12 bases separating them. Germline CDR1 and CDR2: SGHAT and FQNNGV. In nucleotides, the CDR3 is TGTGCCAGCAGCCAGCAGGGGCGTAACACCGGGGAGCTGTTTTTT. Translated, it gives CASSQQGRNTGELFF.

This clonotype was seen a few times. CDR3 in DNA: TGTGCCACCAGCAGACGGGGTAGGGAAGAGACCCAGTACTTC. Protein product: CATSRRGREETQYF. This rearrangement joins TRBV15 to TRBJ2-5; a possible D gene is TRBD2 (5 bases). This CDR3 is 14 amino acids long. CDR1 is LNHNV and CDR2 is YYDKDF in the germline V gene (reference sequence). V lost 2 bases and J 3 bases, leaving 10 bases between the germline ends.

The rearrangement links TRBV29-1 to TRBJ1-2, with 8 bases matching TRBD1. CDR1 and CDR2 (germline): SQVTM, ANQGSEA. Trimming took 5 bases from V and 0 from J; bases not matched to a gene: 2. The CDR3 loop spans 13 amino acids. In DNA form, the CDR3 reads TGCAGCGTTCCGGGACAGGCTAACTATGGCTACACCTTC. Its translation: CSVPGQANYGYTF.

The V call is TRBV9, the J call TRBJ2-3; D call uncertain. Trimming pared 4 bases from V and 1 base from J, leaving 4 bases between. Germline V gives CDR1 SGDLS, CDR2 YYNGEE. The CDR3 covers 12 residues. CDR3 sequence (DNA): TGTGCCAGCAGCAAACGCACAGATACGCAGTATTTT. Translation: CASSKRTDTQYF.

This clonotype was seen a few times. The J gene is TRBJ1-2, the V gene TRBV18; D gene uncertain. Trimming took off 3 bases at V and 3 bases at J, with 14 bases between the two ends. Germline V gene lookup returns CDR1 KGHSH and CDR2 LQKENI. This CDR3 is built from 15 residues. The CDR3 region is CASSPVQDGDYGYTF. The DNA of the CDR3 is TGTGCCAGCTCACCGGTTCAGGATGGGGACTATGGCTACACCTTC.